The TCR beta chain under discussion was sequenced for a study of shared T cell receptors in the human thymus. Here immunoSEQ multiplex PCR was the method, and the copy in TCRdb shows in-frame clones only, minus some. The table includes about 730,000 clones, 70% to 90% detected once. These records were also assigned to another study, of human thymus T cells. That paper states: Having surgery to correct congenital heart defects, healthy Finnish infants acted as the donors. Surgeons resected thymus tissue during corrective heart surgery. Apparent bias marked the V and J gene usage of thymic and blood repertoires. Overlap was high between thymic repertoires from unrelated individuals, as reported in related research.

The sample was thymocytes. The TCR was taken from a girl in the first two years of life with a congenital heart defect.

CDR3 sequence: CASSLEQGAGRKYF. DNA of the CDR3: TGTGCCAGCAGCTTGGAACAGGGGGCCGGTAGGAAGTACTTC. The V call is TRBV5-5, the J call TRBJ2-5; the match to TRBD1 covers 9 bases. V was clipped by 0 bases and J by 12 bases; unmatched bases: 9. Germline CDR1 is SGHKS and CDR2 is YYEKEE (reference sequence). This CDR3 is 14 amino acids long.